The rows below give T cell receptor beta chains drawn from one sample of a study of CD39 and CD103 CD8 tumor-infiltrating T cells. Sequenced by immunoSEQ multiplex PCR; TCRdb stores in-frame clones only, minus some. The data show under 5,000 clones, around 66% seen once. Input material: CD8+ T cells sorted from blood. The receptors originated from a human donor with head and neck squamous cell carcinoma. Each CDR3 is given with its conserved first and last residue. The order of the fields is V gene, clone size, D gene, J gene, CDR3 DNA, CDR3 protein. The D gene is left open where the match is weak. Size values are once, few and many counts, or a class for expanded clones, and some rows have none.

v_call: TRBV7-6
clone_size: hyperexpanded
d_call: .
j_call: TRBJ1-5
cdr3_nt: TGTGCCAGCAGCTTAGGTGCGGGGTATCAGCCCCAGCATTTT
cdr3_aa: CASSLGAGYQPQHF

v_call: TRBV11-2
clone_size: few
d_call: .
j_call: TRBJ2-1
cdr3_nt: TGTGCCAGCAGCTTAGTTCCCTACCTTGAGCAGTTCTTC
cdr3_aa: CASSLVPYLEQFF

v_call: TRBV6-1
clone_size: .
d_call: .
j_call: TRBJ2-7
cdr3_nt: TGTGCCAGCAGTGAGGACACCAACCCCAACTACGAGCAGTACTTC
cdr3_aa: CASSEDTNPNYEQYF

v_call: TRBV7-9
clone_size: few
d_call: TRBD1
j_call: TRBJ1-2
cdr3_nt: TGTGCCAGCAGCCCCACCTACGACAGGGGTGGATATGGCTACACCTTC
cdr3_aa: CASSPTYDRGGYGYTF

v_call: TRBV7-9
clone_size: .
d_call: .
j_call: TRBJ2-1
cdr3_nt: TGTGCCAGCAGCTCCGGACAACGGCCCTACAATGAGCAGTTCTTC
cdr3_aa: CASSSGQRPYNEQFF

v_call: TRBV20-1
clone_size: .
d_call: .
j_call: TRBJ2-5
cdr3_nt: TGCAGTGCCCCCAGGGAGACCCAGTACTTC
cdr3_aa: CSAPRETQYF

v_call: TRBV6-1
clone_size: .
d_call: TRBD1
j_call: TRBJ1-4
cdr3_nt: TGTGCCAGCAGGGCCCCGACAGGGGGGAATGAAAAACTGTTTTTT
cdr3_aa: CASRAPTGGNEKLFF

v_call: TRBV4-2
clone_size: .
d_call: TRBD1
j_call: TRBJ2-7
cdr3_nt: TGTGCCAGCAGCCAAGATCAGACAGGGGGCTACGAGCAGTACTTC
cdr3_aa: CASSQDQTGGYEQYF

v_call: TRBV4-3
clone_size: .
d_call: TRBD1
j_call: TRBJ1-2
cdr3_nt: TGCGCCAGCAGCCAAGAGACAGGGGGCGCAGGCTACACCTTC
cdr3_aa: CASSQETGGAGYTF

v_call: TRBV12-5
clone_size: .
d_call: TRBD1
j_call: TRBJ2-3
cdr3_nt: TGTGCTAGTGGTTTGGCTTTAACCGGGACAGCCACGACAGATACGCAGTATTTT
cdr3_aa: CASGLALTGTATTDTQYF

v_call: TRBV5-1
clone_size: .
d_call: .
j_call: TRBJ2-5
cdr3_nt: TGCGCCAGCGGAGAAGAGACCCAGTACTTC
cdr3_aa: CASGEETQYF